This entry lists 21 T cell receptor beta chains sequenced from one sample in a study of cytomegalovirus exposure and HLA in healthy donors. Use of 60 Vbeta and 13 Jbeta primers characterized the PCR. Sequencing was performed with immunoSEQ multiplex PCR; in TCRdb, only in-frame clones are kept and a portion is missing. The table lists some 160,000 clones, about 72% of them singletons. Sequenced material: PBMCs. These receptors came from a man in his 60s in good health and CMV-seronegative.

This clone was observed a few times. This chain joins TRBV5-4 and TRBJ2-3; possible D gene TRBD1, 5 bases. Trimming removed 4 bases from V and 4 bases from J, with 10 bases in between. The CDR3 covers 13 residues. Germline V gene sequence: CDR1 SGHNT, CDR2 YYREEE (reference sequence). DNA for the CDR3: TGTGCCAGCAGCGCCGACAGAGCAGATACGCAGTATTTT. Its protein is CASSADRADTQYF.

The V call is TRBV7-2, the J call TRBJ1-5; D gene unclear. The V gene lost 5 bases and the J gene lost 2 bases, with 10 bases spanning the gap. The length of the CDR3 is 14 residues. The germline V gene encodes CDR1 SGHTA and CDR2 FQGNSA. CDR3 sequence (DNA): TGTGCCAGCAGCCCCGGGAGGGGCAATCAGCCCCAGCATTTT. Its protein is CASSPGRGNQPQHF.

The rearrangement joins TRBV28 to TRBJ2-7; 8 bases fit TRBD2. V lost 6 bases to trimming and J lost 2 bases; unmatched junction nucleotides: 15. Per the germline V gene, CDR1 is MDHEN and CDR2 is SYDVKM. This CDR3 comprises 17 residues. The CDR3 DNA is TGTGCCAGCAGCCCTCCTCTGGGTAGCGGGACTGCCTACGAGCAGTACTTC. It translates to CASSPPLGSGTAYEQYF.

CDR3 in amino acids: CASGGGNTEAFF. DNA of the CDR3: TGTGCCAGCGGCGGCGGGAACACTGAAGCTTTCTTT. V usage is TRBV9 and J usage is TRBJ1-1; D unresolved. Germline V CDR1 and CDR2: SGDLS, YYNGEE. Trimming left V 7 bases short and J 1 base short, with 8 bases between. The CDR3 spans 12 residues.

This CDR3 reads CASSFRDRGSPLHF. The CDR3 nucleotides read TGTGCCAGCAGTTTTCGGGACAGGGGTTCACCCCTCCACTTT. V gene TRBV27 combines with J gene TRBJ1-6; TRBD1 agrees at 10 bases. In germline, CDR1 is MNHEY, CDR2 SMNVEV (reference sequence). The V segment lost 3 bases and the J segment 9 bases; nucleotides outside the gene matches: 2. This CDR3 has 14 amino acids.

The CDR3 spells CASSPGSTGAQYF. The CDR3 coding sequence is TGTGCCAGCTCACCAGGGTCGACAGGGGCGCAGTATTTT. This chain joins TRBV18 and TRBJ2-3; 8 nucleotides agree with TRBD1. V was pared by 2 bases and J by 10 bases, with 5 bases of the junction left unmatched. The CDR3 has 13 residues. The germline CDR1 and CDR2 sequences are KGHSH and LQKENI.

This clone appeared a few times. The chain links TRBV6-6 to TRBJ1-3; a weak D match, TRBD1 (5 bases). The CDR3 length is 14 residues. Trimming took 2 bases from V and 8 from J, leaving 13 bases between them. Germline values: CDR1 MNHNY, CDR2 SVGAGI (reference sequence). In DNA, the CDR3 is TGTGCCAGCAGTTACAGCGGGGGTAGAGACACCATATATTTT. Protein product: CASSYSGGRDTIYF.

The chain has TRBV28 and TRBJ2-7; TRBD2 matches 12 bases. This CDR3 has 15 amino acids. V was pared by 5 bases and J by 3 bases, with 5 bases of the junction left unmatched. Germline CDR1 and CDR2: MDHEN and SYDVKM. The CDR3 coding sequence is TGTGCCAGCAGTCCCCGGACTAGCGGGATCTACGAGCAGTACTTC. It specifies CASSPRTSGIYEQYF.

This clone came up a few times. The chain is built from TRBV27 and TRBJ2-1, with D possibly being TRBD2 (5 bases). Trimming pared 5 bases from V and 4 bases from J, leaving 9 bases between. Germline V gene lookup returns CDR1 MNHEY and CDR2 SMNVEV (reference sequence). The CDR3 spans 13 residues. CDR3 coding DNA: TGTGCCAGCAGTCCGACGGGGTACAATGAGCAGTTCTTC. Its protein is CASSPTGYNEQFF.

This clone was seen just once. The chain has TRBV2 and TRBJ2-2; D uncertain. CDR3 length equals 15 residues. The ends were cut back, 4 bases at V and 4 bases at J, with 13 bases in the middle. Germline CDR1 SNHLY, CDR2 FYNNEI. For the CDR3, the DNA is TGTGCCAGCAGTGTCGGGTCCACTTTCACCGGGGAGCTGTTTTTT. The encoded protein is CASSVGSTFTGELFF.

CDR3 amino acids: CASSYRTSGNSYEQYF. For the CDR3, the DNA is TGTGCCAGCAGTTATCGGACTAGCGGGAACTCCTACGAGCAGTACTTC. The chain carries TRBV2 and TRBJ2-7; TRBD2 matches 12 bases. The CDR3 has 16 amino acids. Unmatched junction bases numbered 5, after V lost 5 bases and J lost 0 bases. Germline V gives CDR1 SNHLY, CDR2 FYNNEI.

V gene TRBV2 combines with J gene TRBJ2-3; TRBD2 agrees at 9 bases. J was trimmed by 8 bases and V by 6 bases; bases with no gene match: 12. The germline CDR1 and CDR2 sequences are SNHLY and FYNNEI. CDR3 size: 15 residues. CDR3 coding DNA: TGTGCCAGCAGCCCTCGGGGGACTAGCCTTGGTACGCAGTATTTT. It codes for CASSPRGTSLGTQYF.

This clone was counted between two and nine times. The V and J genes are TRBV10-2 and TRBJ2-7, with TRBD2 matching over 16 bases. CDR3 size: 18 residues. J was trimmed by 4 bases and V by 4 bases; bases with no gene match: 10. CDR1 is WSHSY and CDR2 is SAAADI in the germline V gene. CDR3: CASSGGTSGRALNYEQYF. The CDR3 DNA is TGCGCCAGCAGTGGTGGGACTAGCGGGAGGGCCCTCAATTACGAGCAGTACTTC.

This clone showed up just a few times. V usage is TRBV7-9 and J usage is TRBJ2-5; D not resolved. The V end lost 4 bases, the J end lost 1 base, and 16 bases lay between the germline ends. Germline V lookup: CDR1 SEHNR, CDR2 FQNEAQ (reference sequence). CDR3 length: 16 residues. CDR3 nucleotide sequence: TGTGCCAGCAGCTCCACCAGTGCCTCCTTCCAAGAGACCCAGTACTTC. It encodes CASSSTSASFQETQYF.

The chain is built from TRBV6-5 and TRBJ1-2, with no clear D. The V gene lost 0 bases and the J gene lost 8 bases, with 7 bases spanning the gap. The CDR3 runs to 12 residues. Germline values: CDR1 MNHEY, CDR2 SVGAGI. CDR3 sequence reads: CASSYSFGGYTF. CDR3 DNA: TGTGCCAGCAGTTACTCGTTCGGGGGCTACACCTTC.

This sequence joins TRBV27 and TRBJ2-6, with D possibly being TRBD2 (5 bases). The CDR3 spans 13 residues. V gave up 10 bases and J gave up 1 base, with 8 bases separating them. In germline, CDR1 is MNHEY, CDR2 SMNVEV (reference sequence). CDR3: CATGLSGANVLTF. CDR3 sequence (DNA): TGTGCCACAGGACTTTCTGGGGCCAACGTCCTGACTTTC.

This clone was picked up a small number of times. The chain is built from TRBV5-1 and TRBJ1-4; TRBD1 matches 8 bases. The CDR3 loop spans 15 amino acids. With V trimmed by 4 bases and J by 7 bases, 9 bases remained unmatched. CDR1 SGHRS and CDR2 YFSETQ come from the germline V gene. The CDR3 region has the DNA TGCGCCAGCAGCCCCCAGACAGGGGAGGGTGAAAAACTGTTTTTT. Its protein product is CASSPQTGEGEKLFF.

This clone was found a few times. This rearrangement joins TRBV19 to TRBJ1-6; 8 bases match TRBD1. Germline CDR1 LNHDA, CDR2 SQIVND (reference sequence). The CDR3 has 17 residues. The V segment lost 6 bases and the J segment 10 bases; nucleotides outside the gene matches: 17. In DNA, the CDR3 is TGTGCCAGTAGGATAAATCGACAGGGGTCATACAGGTCACCCCTCCACTTT. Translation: CASRINRQGSYRSPLHF. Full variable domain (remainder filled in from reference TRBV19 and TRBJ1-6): DGGITQSPKYLFRKEGQNVTLSCEQNLNHDAMYWYRQDPGQGLRLIYYSQIVNDFQKGDIAEGYSVSREKKESFPLTVTSAQKNPTAFYLCASRINRQGSYRSPLHFGNGTRLTVT.

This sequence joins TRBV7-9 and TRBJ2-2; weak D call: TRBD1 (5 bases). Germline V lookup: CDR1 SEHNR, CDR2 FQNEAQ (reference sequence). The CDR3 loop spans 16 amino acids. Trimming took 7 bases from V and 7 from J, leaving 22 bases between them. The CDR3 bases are TGTGCCAGCACCCGAACTATGGGGCAGGGTGTCGGGGAGCTGTTTTTT. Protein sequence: CASTRTMGQGVGELFF.

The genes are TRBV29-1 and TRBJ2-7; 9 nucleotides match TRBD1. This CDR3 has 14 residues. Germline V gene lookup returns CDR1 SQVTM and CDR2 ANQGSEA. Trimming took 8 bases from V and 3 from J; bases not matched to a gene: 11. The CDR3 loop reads CSTLQGAAGYEQYF. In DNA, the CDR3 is TGCAGCACATTACAGGGGGCGGCCGGCTACGAGCAGTACTTC.

The CDR3 is CASSLEAGVGETQYF. The CDR3 nucleotides read TGCGCCAGCAGCTTGGAAGCGGGAGTAGGAGAGACCCAGTACTTC. This chain links TRBV5-1 with TRBJ2-5; 8 bases agree with TRBD2. The length of the CDR3 is 15 residues. Germline V CDR1 and CDR2: SGHRS, YFSETQ. V shed 0 bases and J 4 bases; nucleotides not matched to a gene: 5.